This T cell receptor beta chain came from a study of blood T cell repertoires in COVID-19. V was cut by 2 bases and J by 7 bases, with 6 bases left in between. The CDR3 has 13 amino acids. Germline values: CDR1 SGHTA, CDR2 FQGTGA. Assay: immunoSEQ multiplex PCR; the TCRdb copy retains only in-frame clones and omits some. Of about 140,000 clones listed, around four fifths were seen once; the top ten hold less than 5%. The J gene is TRBJ1-6, the V gene TRBV7-3; the D is unclear. The sequence derives from a woman over 75 with acute or convalescent COVID-19. Specimen: peripheral blood. The chain's CDR3 is CASSLLENSPLHF. The DNA for the CDR3 is TGTGCCAGCAGCTTACTAGAAAATTCACCCCTCCACTTT.